This T cell receptor (beta chain) derives from a study of cytotoxic CD8 clonotypes in ibrutinib-treated CLL. As to this clone: Antigen unknown.

Assay used: immunoSEQ multiplex PCR; TCRdb lists only in-frame clones, some missing. The table records some 200,000 clones, over 65% of them present only once. TCR beta libraries used approximately 2.2 micrograms of DNA from cryopreserved PBMCs. Per the germline V gene, CDR1 is SNHLY and CDR2 is FYNNEI. The CDR3 is 15 residues long. The J segment lost 8 bases and the V segment lost 5 bases, leaving 11 bases of the junction unmatched. Points from the study as a whole: At progression, clonality fell back toward baseline after rising at ibrutinib response. Shared public clonotypes were rare, and on treatment they either got smaller or stayed the same.

The V call is TRBV2, the J call TRBJ1-4, with 7 bases lining up with TRBD1. This TCR derives from a human donor with chronic lymphocytic leukemia. The source was PBMCs, collected after 12 months of ibrutinib treatment. The CDR3: CASSQTGLGREKLFF. CDR3 DNA sequence: TGTGCCAGCAGTCAGACAGGGCTGGGTCGGGAAAAACTGTTTTTT.